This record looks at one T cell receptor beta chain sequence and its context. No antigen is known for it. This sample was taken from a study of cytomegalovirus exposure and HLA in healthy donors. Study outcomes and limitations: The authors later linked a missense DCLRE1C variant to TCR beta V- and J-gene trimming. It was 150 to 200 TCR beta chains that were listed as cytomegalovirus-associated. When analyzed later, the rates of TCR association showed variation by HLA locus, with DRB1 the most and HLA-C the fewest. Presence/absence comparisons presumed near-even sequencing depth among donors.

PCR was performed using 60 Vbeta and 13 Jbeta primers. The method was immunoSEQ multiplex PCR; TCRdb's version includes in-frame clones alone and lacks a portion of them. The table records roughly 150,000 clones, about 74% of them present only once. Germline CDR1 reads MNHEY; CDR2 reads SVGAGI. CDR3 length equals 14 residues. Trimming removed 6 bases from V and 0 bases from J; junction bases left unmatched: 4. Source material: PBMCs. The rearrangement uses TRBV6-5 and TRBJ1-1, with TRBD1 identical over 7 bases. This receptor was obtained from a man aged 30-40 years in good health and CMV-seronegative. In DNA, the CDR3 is TGTGCCAGCAGCGAAAGGGGGCTGAACACTGAAGCTTTCTTT. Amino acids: CASSERGLNTEAFF.